The T cell receptor (beta chain) described here comes from a study of glioma-infiltrating T cells. This CDR3 contains 14 residues. Germline CDR1 and CDR2: DFQATT and SNEGSKA (reference sequence). The V end was cut by 7 bases, the J end by 4 bases, with 17 bases between. This clonotype was detected many times. What it recognizes is unknown. Study-level findings and limits: Tissue and blood shared very few CDR3 sequences. Gliomas, especially low-grade, showed above-expected tissue-blood divergence; non-neoplastic patients showed below.

TCR alpha and beta CDR3 regions were amplified from RNA using iRepertoire nested multiplex PCR. One-step reverse transcription and amplification started from approximately 100-400 ng of tissue mRNA or PBMC total RNA. TCRdb independently ran MiXCR on the multiplex PCR reads; one entry per CDR3 protein. The sample contains about 210,000 distinct CDR3 sequences, roughly 32% of which appear only once. The J gene is TRBJ2-1, the V gene TRBV20-1, with D tentatively TRBD2 (6 bases). The sequence was obtained from a human donor with low-grade glioma or glioblastoma, undergoing nonglioma brain surgery, or in good health (not recorded which). Sequencing used glioma tissue, nonneoplastic brain tissue, or PBMCs (not recorded which). CDR3 nucleotides: TGCAGTGTTCAAACCGGGCGGGGATACAATGAGCAGTTCTTC. Translation: CSVQTGRGYNEQFF.